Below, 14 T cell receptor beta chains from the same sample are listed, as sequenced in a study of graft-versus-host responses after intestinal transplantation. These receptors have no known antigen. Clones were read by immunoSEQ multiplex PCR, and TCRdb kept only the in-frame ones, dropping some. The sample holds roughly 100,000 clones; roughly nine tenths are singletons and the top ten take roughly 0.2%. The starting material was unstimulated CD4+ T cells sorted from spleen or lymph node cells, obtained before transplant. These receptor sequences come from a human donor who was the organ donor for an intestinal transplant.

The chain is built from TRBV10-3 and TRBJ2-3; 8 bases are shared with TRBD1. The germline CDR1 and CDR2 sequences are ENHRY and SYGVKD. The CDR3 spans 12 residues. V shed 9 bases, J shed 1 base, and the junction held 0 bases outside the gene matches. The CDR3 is CAMGQGTDTQYF. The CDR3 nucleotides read TGTGCCATGGGACAGGGCACAGATACGCAGTATTTT.

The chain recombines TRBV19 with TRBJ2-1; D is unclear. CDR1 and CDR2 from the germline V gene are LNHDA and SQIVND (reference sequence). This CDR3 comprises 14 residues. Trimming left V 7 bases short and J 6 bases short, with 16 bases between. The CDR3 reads CASTYPGASNEQFF. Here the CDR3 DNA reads TGTGCCAGTACCTACCCGGGTGCCTCCAATGAGCAGTTCTTC.

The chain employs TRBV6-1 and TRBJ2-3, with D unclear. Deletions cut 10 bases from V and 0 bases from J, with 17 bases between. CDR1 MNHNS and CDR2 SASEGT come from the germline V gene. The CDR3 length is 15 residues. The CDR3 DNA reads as TGTGCCATAACCCCGTTGGCGGTGAGCACAGATACGCAGTATTTT. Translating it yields CAITPLAVSTDTQYF.

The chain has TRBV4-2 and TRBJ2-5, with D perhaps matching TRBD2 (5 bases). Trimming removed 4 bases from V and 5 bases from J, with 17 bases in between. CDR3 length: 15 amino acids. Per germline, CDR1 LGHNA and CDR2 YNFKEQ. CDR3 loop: CASSLGQDLEETQYF. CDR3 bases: TGTGCCAGCAGCCTAGGGCAGGACTTGGAGGAGACCCAGTACTTC.

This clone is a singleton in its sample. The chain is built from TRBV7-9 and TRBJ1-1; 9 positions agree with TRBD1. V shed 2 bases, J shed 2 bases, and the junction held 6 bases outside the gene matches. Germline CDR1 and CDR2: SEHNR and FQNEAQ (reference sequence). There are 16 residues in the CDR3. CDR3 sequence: CASSLRDRDLNTEAFF. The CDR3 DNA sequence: TGTGCCAGCAGCTTAAGGGACAGGGACCTAAACACTGAAGCTTTCTTT.

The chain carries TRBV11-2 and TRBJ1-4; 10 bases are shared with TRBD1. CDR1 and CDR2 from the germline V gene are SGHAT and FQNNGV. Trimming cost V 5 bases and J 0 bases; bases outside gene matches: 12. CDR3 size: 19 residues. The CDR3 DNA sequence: TGTGCCAGCAGCCCCCACCGGGACAGGGGAAGGGCAACTAATGAAAAACTGTTTTTT. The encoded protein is CASSPHRDRGRATNEKLFF. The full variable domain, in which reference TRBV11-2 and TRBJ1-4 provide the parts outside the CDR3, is EAGVAQSPRYKIIEKRQSVAFWCNPISGHATLYWYQQILGQGPKLLIQFQNNGVVDDSQLPKDRFSAERLKGVDSTLKIQPAKLEDSAVYLCASSPHRDRGRATNEKLFFGSGTQLSVL.

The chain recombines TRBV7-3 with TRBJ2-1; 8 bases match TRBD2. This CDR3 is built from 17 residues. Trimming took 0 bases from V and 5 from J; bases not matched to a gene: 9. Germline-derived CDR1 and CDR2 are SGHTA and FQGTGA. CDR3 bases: TGTGCCAGCAGCTTAACGGGGTTTGCGGGGGGCCACAATGAGCAGTTCTTC. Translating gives CASSLTGFAGGHNEQFF.

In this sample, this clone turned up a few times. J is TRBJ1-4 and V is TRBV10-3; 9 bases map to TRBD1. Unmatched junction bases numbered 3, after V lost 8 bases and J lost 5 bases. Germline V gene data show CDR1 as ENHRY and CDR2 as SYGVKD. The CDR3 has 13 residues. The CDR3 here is CAIGDRENEKLFF. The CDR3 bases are TGTGCCATCGGGGACAGGGAGAATGAAAAACTGTTTTTT.

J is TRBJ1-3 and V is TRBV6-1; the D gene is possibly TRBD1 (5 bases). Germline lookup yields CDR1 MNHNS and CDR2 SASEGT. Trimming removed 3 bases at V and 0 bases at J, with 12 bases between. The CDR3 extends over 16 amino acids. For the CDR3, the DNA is TGTGCCAGCAGTGATCGGGCAGGGATCTCTGGAAACACCATATATTTT. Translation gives CASSDRAGISGNTIYF.

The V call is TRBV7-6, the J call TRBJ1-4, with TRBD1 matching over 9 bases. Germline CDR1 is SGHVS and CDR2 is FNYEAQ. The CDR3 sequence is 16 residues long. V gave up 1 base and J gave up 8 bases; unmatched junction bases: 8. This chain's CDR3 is CASSLVPGTGTEKLFF. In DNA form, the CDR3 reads TGTGCCAGCAGCTTAGTTCCCGGGACAGGGACCGAAAAACTGTTTTTT. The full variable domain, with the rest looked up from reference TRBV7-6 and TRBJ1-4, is GAGVSQSPRYKVTKRGQDVALRCDPISGHVSLYWYRQALGQGPEFLTYFNYEAQQDKSGLPNDRFSAERPEGSISTLTIQRTEQRDSAMYRCASSLVPGTGTEKLFFGSGTQLSVL.

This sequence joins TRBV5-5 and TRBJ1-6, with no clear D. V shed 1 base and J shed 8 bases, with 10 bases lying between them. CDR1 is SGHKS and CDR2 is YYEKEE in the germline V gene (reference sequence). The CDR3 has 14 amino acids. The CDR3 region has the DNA TGTGCCAGCAGCTTGAGCCGTCACGATTCACCCCTCCACTTT. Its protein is CASSLSRHDSPLHF.

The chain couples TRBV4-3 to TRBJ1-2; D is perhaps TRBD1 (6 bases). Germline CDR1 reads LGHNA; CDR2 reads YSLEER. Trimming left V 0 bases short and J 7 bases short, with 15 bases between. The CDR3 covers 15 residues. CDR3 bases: TGCGCCAGCAGCCAAGATGGTCTCAGGGGATCTGGCTACACCTTC. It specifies CASSQDGLRGSGYTF.

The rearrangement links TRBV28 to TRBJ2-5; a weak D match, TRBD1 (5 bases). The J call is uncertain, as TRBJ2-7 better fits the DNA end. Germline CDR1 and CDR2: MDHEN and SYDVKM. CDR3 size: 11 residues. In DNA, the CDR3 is TGTGCCAGCAGGACAGCCTACGAGCAGTACTTC. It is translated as CASRTAYEQYF.

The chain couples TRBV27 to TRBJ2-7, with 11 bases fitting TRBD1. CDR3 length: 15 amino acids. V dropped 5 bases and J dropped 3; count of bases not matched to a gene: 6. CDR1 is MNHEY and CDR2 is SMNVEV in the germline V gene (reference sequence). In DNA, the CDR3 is TGTGCCAGCAGTCAACGGACAGGGGGCTTCTACGAGCAGTACTTC. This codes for CASSQRTGGFYEQYF.